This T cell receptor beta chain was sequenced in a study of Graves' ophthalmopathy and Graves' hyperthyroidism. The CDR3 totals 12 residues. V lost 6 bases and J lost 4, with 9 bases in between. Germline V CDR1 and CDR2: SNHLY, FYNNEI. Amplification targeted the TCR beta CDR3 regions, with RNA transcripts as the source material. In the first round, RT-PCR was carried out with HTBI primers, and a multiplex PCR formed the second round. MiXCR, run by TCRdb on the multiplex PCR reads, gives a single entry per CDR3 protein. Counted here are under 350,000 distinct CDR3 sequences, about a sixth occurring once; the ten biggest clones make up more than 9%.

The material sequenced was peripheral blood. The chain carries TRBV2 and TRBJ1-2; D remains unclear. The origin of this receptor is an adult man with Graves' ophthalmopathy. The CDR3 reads CASSPRTYGYTF. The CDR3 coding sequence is TGTGCCAGCAGCCCGCGGACCTATGGCTACACCTTC.